The clone carrying this TCR beta chain was counted once. Its specificity is unknown. Sequencing was performed with immunoSEQ multiplex PCR; in TCRdb, only in-frame clones are kept and a portion is missing. The sample gives 100,000 to 120,000 clones, about 94% of which show up once; around 2.8% is in the top ten. The CDR3 is 11 amino acids. V was cut by 5 bases and J by 7 bases, with 6 bases left in between. Germline V gene data show CDR1 as SGHNT and CDR2 as YENEEA. These data originate in a study of T cell responses to AZD1222 COVID-19 vaccine. The study, taken as a whole, reports: At study baseline, merely five or six AZD1222 recipients were seropositive. Mostly white British, mostly female donors; authors suggested clonal diversity may be underestimated. Targets within unmutated variant regions were reportedly found for nearly half of spike-specific TCRs.

The TCR sequence derives from an adult who received the AZD1222 COVID-19 vaccine. Specimen: peripheral blood, collected 28 days after the second AZD1222 dose. V is TRBV11-3 and J is TRBJ2-1, with D uncertain. The CDR3 region has the DNA TGTGCCAGCAGCCAGGAGAATGAGCAGTTCTTC. Amino acids: CASSQENEQFF.